The rows below give T cell receptor beta chains drawn from one sample of a study of graft-versus-host responses after intestinal transplantation. Antigen specificity for these receptors is unknown. TCRdb keeps only in-frame clones here, not all; method: immunoSEQ multiplex PCR. The sample shows over 45,000 clones, 89% of them seen only once. The sample was unstimulated CD4+ T cells sorted from spleen or lymph node cells, taken before transplant. The receptors here all came from a human donor who was the organ donor for an intestinal transplant. The CDR3 runs from the conserved cysteine through the conserved F or W. A D gene is named only where the DNA matches it firmly. Rows may omit the clone size; those that give it use once, few, many or a size class.

>TRBV5-1|.|.|TRBJ2-7
TGCGCCAGCAGCTTATCTCTAGCCGAAACCTACGAGCAGTACTTC
CASSLSLAETYEQYF
>TRBV5-1|TRBD2|few|TRBJ2-1
TGCGCCAGCAGCTCCGCGGGAGGCGGCAATGAGCAGTTCTTC
CASSSAGGGNEQFF
>TRBV7-8|TRBD1|.|TRBJ2-1
TGTGCCAGCAGCTTAGAGGTGGGACAGGGTATCTACAATGAGCAGTTCTTC
CASSLEVGQGIYNEQFF
>TRBV9|TRBD2|.|TRBJ2-5
TGTGCCAGCAGCGGGGGGACTAGCGCGTACCAAGAGACCCAGTACTTC
CASSGGTSAYQETQYF
>TRBV10-3|TRBD1|.|TRBJ1-5
TGTGCCACTACGGACAGGGCCTTAGGTCAGCCCCAGCATTTT
CATTDRALGQPQHF
>TRBV28|.|.|TRBJ1-3
TGTGCCAGCAGTTTCGGGGGGTCTGGAAACACCATATATTTT
CASSFGGSGNTIYF
>TRBV2|.|.|TRBJ1-4
TGTGCCAGCAGTGGCAGGGCTAATGAAAAACTGTTTTTT
CASSGRANEKLFF
>TRBV28|.|once|TRBJ1-5
TGTGCCAGCAGTTTCCCCAGCGGGGGGCCTAATCAGCCCCAGCATTTT
CASSFPSGGPNQPQHF
>TRBV6-5|.|.|TRBJ2-1
TGTGCCAGCAGTTACTCGAGGCTAGCTAAAACTAATGAGCAGTTCTTC
CASSYSRLAKTNEQFF
>TRBV6-1|TRBD1|.|TRBJ2-7
TGTGCCACGGGGAGCAGGGGGTACTACGAGCAGTACTTC
CATGSRGYYEQYF
>TRBV29-1|TRBD2|.|TRBJ2-5
TGCAGCGTTGTACGACGGGGGGAAGAGACCCAGTACTTC
CSVVRRGEETQYF
>TRBV14|.|once|TRBJ1-2
TGTGCCAGCAGCCTTCATGACGGGGGCTATGGCTACACCTTC
CASSLHDGGYGYTF
>TRBV9|TRBD2|.|TRBJ2-7
TGTGCCAGCAGCGTAGCTTGGGCTAGCGGGAGCAGTCCCTACGAGCAGTACTTC
CASSVAWASGSSPYEQYF
>TRBV9|.|.|TRBJ2-6
TGTGCCAGCAGCGGACAGAGCAGGGTGTCTGGGGCCAACGTCCTGACTTTC
CASSGQSRVSGANVLTF
>TRBV7-8|.|once|TRBJ2-3
TGTGCCAGCAGCTTAGGGCGGAAAAGGACAGATACGCAGTATTTT
CASSLGRKRTDTQYF
>TRBV6-6|TRBD1|.|TRBJ1-1
TGTGCCAGCAGTTCCTCCGGGACAGGGACTGAAGCTTTCTTT
CASSSSGTGTEAFF
>TRBV29-1|.|.|TRBJ2-7
TGCAGCGTTGCTTTCACAGTTCCCGCCTCCTACGAGCAGTACTTC
CSVAFTVPASYEQYF
>TRBV19|TRBD2|.|TRBJ2-1
TGTGCCAGTAGTAGGACTAGCGGAACATACAATGAGCAGTTCTTC
CASSRTSGTYNEQFF
>TRBV6-6|.|.|TRBJ2-7
TGTGCCAGCAGTTACGCGGGGCAAGAGGGTCACGAGCAGTACTTC
CASSYAGQEGHEQYF
>TRBV7-3|.|.|TRBJ2-5
TGTGCCAGCAGCAGTACCCAGGGTGGGACCCAGTACTTC
CASSSTQGGTQYF
>TRBV5-1|TRBD1|.|TRBJ1-4
TGCGCCAGCAGGCGAGGGGGGACAGAGAAAAATGAAAAACTGTTTTTT
CASRRGGTEKNEKLFF
>TRBV6-1|TRBD1|.|TRBJ2-7
TGTGCCAGCAGGGGGACAGGGGTATATGGAGAGCAGTACTTC
CASRGTGVYGEQYF
>TRBV23-1|TRBD1|.|TRBJ1-4
TGCGCCAGCAGTCAGGTCTTAGGGGGCGCCCTTAATGAAAAACTGTTTTTT
CASSQVLGGALNEKLFF
>TRBV7-9|.|.|TRBJ1-1
TGTGCCAGCAGCCAGGACAGCCTTTCTCTGAACACTGAAGCTTTCTTT
CASSQDSLSLNTEAFF
>TRBV11-2|TRBD1|.|TRBJ2-7
TGTGCCAGCAGCAGTGACAGGGGCGCCTACGAGCAGTACTTC
CASSSDRGAYEQYF
>TRBV11-2|TRBD1|.|TRBJ2-7
TGTGCCAGCACAAACAGGGGGCCCTACGAGCAGTACTTC
CASTNRGPYEQYF
>TRBV9|TRBD1|.|TRBJ1-5
TGTGCCAGCAGCGCCGATCAGGGGGGCAATCAGCCCCAGCATTTT
CASSADQGGNQPQHF